Below, 31 T cell receptor beta chains from the same sample are listed, as sequenced in a study of blood T cell repertoires in COVID-19. The protocol was immunoSEQ multiplex PCR, while the TCRdb copy is restricted to in-frame clones and leaves out a portion. Of about 99,000 clones listed, roughly nine tenths are singletons. Sequencing was done on a sample of peripheral blood. The receptors originated from a human donor in a cohort sampled during active COVID-19.

In its sample, this clone was seen a few times. V is TRBV7-9 and J is TRBJ1-2; D perhaps matches TRBD1 (5 bases). CDR1 is SEHNR and CDR2 is FQNEAQ in the germline V gene (reference sequence). This CDR3 region has 12 residues. V dropped 5 bases and J dropped 4 bases, with 8 bases sitting between them. The CDR3 DNA reads as TGTGCCAGCAGCCCGGACACCTATGGCTACACCTTC. Its protein is CASSPDTYGYTF.

The genes are TRBV9 and TRBJ2-7; D remains unclear. The germline CDR1 and CDR2 sequences are SGDLS and YYNGEE. This CDR3 region has 14 residues. Trimming shortened V by 0 bases and J by 1 base, and 8 bases separated the two germline ends. The CDR3 region has the DNA TGTGCCAGCAGCGTAGCAGTGTGGTCCTACGAGCAGTACTTC. Protein product: CASSVAVWSYEQYF.

This clone occurred once. The chain joins TRBV19 to TRBJ1-6; no clear D gene. Per germline, CDR1 LNHDA and CDR2 SQIVND (reference sequence). The CDR3 runs 14 residues. Trimming removed 3 bases from V and 4 bases from J, with 7 bases in between. The CDR3 nucleotides are TGTGCCAGTAGTATGGCCAATTATAATTCACCCCTCCACTTT. This gives the protein CASSMANYNSPLHF. Together with reference TRBV19 and TRBJ1-6, the CDR3 gives the full variable domain: DGGITQSPKYLFRKEGQNVTLSCEQNLNHDAMYWYRQDPGQGLRLIYYSQIVNDFQKGDIAEGYSVSREKKESFPLTVTSAQKNPTAFYLCASSMANYNSPLHFGNGTRLTVT.

V usage is TRBV21-1 and J usage is TRBJ2-1; the D segment call TRBD1 is taken from the table without a DNA check. TRBV21-1 is a pseudogene locus. The CDR3 sequence is 15 residues long. The CDR3 loop reads CANPWGTGPYNEQFF. The CDR3 nucleotides read TGTGCCAATCCCTGGGGGACAGGACCCTACAATGAGCAGTTCTTC.

The chain joins TRBV6-4 to TRBJ2-2, with 11 positions matching TRBD2. The V and J ends lost 3 bases and 5 bases, in that order; junction bases with no gene match: 5. The CDR3 is 16 residues long. CDR1 is MRHNA and CDR2 is SNTAGT in the germline V gene. CDR3 region: CASSELAGVGTGELFF. CDR3 DNA sequence: TGTGCCAGCAGTGAACTAGCGGGAGTAGGTACCGGGGAGCTGTTTTTT.

The chain's CDR3 is CASSLAREIGTEAFF. The CDR3 DNA follows: TGTGCCAGCAGCTTGGCCCGGGAAATTGGAACTGAAGCTTTCTTT. The rearrangement joins TRBV5-5 to TRBJ1-1, with D uncertain. CDR3 length: 15 residues. V was clipped by 0 bases and J by 5 bases, with 14 bases between them. Germline V gene sequence: CDR1 SGHKS, CDR2 YYEKEE (reference sequence).

The J gene is TRBJ1-3, the V gene TRBV4-3, with no clear D. The CDR3 runs 17 residues. Trimming left V 1 base short and J 0 bases short, with 13 bases between. The germline gives CDR1 LGHNA, CDR2 YSLEER. The chain's CDR3 is CASSQGKAGFSGNTIYF. CDR3 in DNA: TGCGCCAGCAGCCAAGGAAAAGCAGGCTTCTCTGGAAACACCATATATTTT.

This chain uses TRBV7-6 with TRBJ2-5, with 8 bases aligning to TRBD2. The CDR3 has 17 residues. V shed 4 bases, J shed 5 bases, and the junction held 15 bases outside the gene matches. Germline V lookup: CDR1 SGHVS, CDR2 FNYEAQ. The CDR3 reads CASSWTGRAVTIETQYF. The CDR3 bases are TGTGCCAGCAGCTGGACCGGGAGGGCCGTCACGATTGAGACCCAGTACTTC.

The rearrangement uses TRBV5-1 and TRBJ2-1; the match to TRBD1 covers 7 bases. V trimming: 4 bases; J trimming: 8 bases; junction bases outside the gene matches: 6. This CDR3 has 13 residues. The germline V gene has CDR1 SGHRS and CDR2 YFSETQ. In DNA form, the CDR3 reads TGCGCCAGCAGCCGACAGGGTATCGATGAGCAGTTCTTC. It yields the protein CASSRQGIDEQFF.

The chain links TRBV5-1 to TRBJ1-4, with 7 positions matching TRBD1. V shed 3 bases, J shed 5 bases, and the junction held 19 bases outside the gene matches. Germline V CDR1 and CDR2: SGHRS, YFSETQ. The CDR3 loop spans 19 amino acids. The CDR3 loop is CASSSGKGGTESINEKLFF. As DNA, the CDR3 is TGCGCCAGCAGCTCCGGCAAAGGGGGGACAGAATCAATAAATGAAAAACTGTTTTTT.

V and J are TRBV7-6 and TRBJ2-1; 8 bases align to TRBD2. Trimming at V came to 0 bases and at J to 8 bases, leaving 12 bases not matched to a gene. Germline CDR1 is SGHVS and CDR2 is FNYEAQ. The CDR3 spans 17 residues. The CDR3 here is CASSLAGPGGEEDEQFF. DNA for the CDR3: TGTGCCAGCAGCTTAGCAGGGCCGGGGGGGGAAGAGGATGAGCAGTTCTTC.

The chain couples TRBV6-2 or TRBV6-3 to TRBJ2-7; a possible D gene is TRBD1 (5 bases). Germline loops: CDR1 MNHEY, CDR2 SVGEGT. Trimming removed 3 bases at V and 2 bases at J, with 11 bases between. The CDR3 spans 14 residues. Here the CDR3 reads CASSYLDTPYEQYF. CDR3 DNA: TGTGCCAGCAGTTATTTGGACACCCCCTACGAGCAGTACTTC.

This sequence joins TRBV7-9 and TRBJ2-3, with D unresolved. The length of the CDR3 is 14 residues. Per germline, CDR1 SEHNR and CDR2 FQNEAQ (reference sequence). Trimming removed 5 bases from V and 6 bases from J, with 15 bases in between. CDR3 sequence reads: CASSGSTQPDTQYF. CDR3 nucleotides: TGTGCCAGCAGCGGGTCGACACAACCGGATACGCAGTATTTT. The full variable domain, in which reference TRBV7-9 and TRBJ2-3 provide the parts outside the CDR3, is DTGVSQNPRHKITKRGQNVTFRCDPISEHNRLYWYRQTLGQGPEFLTYFQNEAQLEKSRLLSDRFSAERPKGSFSTLEIQRTEQGDSAMYLCASSGSTQPDTQYFGPGTRLTVL.

V gene TRBV30 combines with J gene TRBJ2-6, with 7 bases identical to TRBD1. Germline CDR1 and CDR2: GTSNPN and SVGIG (reference sequence). Losses at the gene ends were 2 bases for V and 1 base for J; bases not matched to a gene: 5. This CDR3 is 16 amino acids long. CDR3 sequence (DNA): TGTGCCTGGAGTTCGACAGGGTTGTCTGGGGCCAACGTCCTGACTTTC. Translation: CAWSSTGLSGANVLTF.

This clone was observed a handful of times. At one end the junction does not follow the germline gene, possibly because of a read error. The J gene is TRBJ2-7, the V gene TRBV5-1; 7 nucleotides match TRBD1. CDR1 SGHRS and CDR2 YFSETQ come from the germline V gene. The CDR3 covers 16 residues. The CDR3 here is CATSPDPGTAIYEQYF. CDR3 in DNA: TGCGCCACCAGCCCCGACCCGGGGACAGCAATCTACGAGCAGTACTTC.

This clone was seen a few times. This chain joins TRBV30 and TRBJ1-2; TRBD1 aligns across 7 bases. The J segment lost 5 bases and the V segment lost 1 base, leaving 16 bases of the junction unmatched. Per the germline V gene, CDR1 is GTSNPN and CDR2 is SVGIG (reference sequence). The CDR3 extends over 17 amino acids. CDR3 residues: CAWSARPPGQSRYGYTF. The CDR3 DNA follows: TGTGCCTGGAGTGCCCGCCCACCGGGACAGAGTAGATATGGCTACACCTTC.

The chain carries TRBV7-9 and TRBJ2-7; D might be TRBD1 (5 bases). The germline V gene has CDR1 SEHNR and CDR2 FQNEAQ (reference sequence). CDR3 length: 15 residues. Trimming shortened V by 0 bases and J by 5 bases, and 14 bases separated the two germline ends. The CDR3 loop reads CASSLAGPVSDEQYF. In DNA form, the CDR3 reads TGTGCCAGCAGCTTAGCGGGGCCAGTAAGCGACGAGCAGTACTTC.

The J gene is TRBJ1-3, the V gene TRBV7-8; 8 nucleotides agree with TRBD1. Germline CDR1 reads SGHVS; CDR2 reads FQNEAQ. V lost 4 bases and J lost 5; bases outside the gene matches: 7. CDR3 length: 15 residues. CDR3: CASSWGDRTRNTIYF. The DNA of the CDR3 is TGTGCCAGCAGCTGGGGGGACAGGACCCGAAACACCATATATTTT.

This chain connects TRBV7-2 to TRBJ1-2; maybe TRBD1 (5 bases). Germline CDR1 and CDR2: SGHTA and FQGNSA. V shed 5 bases and J shed 7 bases, with 17 bases lying between them. The CDR3 spans 14 residues. The DNA for the CDR3 is TGTGCCAGCAGCCCGACCGCGGGACTCGTTGGCTACACCTTC. Protein product: CASSPTAGLVGYTF.

V usage is TRBV28 and J usage is TRBJ1-2; TRBD1 agrees at 7 bases. The CDR3 sequence is 16 residues long. CDR1 and CDR2 (germline): MDHEN, SYDVKM. Trimming at V came to 2 bases and at J to 3 bases, leaving 9 bases not matched to a gene. CDR3 protein: CASSLRPRQGYYGYTF. In DNA, the CDR3 is TGTGCCAGCAGTTTACGACCCCGACAGGGATACTATGGCTACACCTTC.

The CDR3 DNA sequence: TGTGCCAGCAGTTACTCGGGGCAGGGAATCGTCGATACGCAGTATTTT. It translates to CASSYSGQGIVDTQYF. The genes are TRBV6-2 or TRBV6-3 and TRBJ2-3; tentatively, D is TRBD1 (5 bases). The germline V gene encodes CDR1 MNHEY and CDR2 SVGEGT. With 0 bases removed from V and 6 bases from J, the gap between germline ends came to 16 bases. The CDR3 consists of 16 residues.

The V gene is TRBV30, the J gene TRBJ2-3; 7 bases match TRBD2. Germline values: CDR1 GTSNPN, CDR2 SVGIG (reference sequence). The junction had 15 bases not matched to a gene; V was cut back by 3 bases and J by 6 bases. The CDR3 length is 16 residues. The chain's CDR3 is CAWSFGLAVNSDTQYF. DNA of the CDR3: TGTGCCTGGAGCTTCGGTCTAGCGGTAAATTCTGATACGCAGTATTTT. Filled out from reference TRBV30 and TRBJ2-3, the complete variable domain reads SQTIHQWPATLVQPVGSPLSLECTVEGTSNPNLYWYRQAAGRGLQLLFYSVGIGQISSEVPQNLSASRPQDRQFILSSKKLLLSDSGFYLCAWSFGLAVNSDTQYFGPGTRLTVL.

The count of this clone is one. The V gene is TRBV6-5, the J gene TRBJ2-1; D remains unclear. Germline loops: CDR1 MNHEY, CDR2 SVGAGI. V was clipped by 10 bases and J by 2 bases, with 9 bases between them. The CDR3 is made up of 12 amino acids. In DNA, the CDR3 is TGTGCCACCCACTTTGCCTACAATGAGCAGTTCTTC. Translated, it gives CATHFAYNEQFF.

V usage is TRBV6-2 or TRBV6-3 and J usage is TRBJ1-2; D is unclear. The CDR3 extends over 13 amino acids. Per the germline V gene, CDR1 is MNHEY and CDR2 is SVGEGT. The V end lost 4 bases, the J end lost 8 bases, and 14 bases lay between the germline ends. The CDR3 spells CASSSSTGWGYTF. CDR3 bases: TGTGCCAGCAGTTCGAGTACTGGTTGGGGCTACACCTTC.

This CDR3 is CASSYGQGYSNEQYF. In DNA, the CDR3 is TGTGCCAGCAGTTACGGTCAGGGGTACAGCAACGAGCAGTACTTC. This chain joins TRBV6-5 and TRBJ2-7; maybe TRBD1 (6 bases). The V and J ends lost 2 bases and 5 bases respectively, with 16 bases between them. The CDR3 spans 15 residues. Per germline, CDR1 MNHEY and CDR2 SVGAGI.

The rearrangement links TRBV5-4 to TRBJ2-7; tentative D call: TRBD2 (5 bases). With 1 base removed from V and 4 bases from J, the gap between germline ends came to 12 bases. This CDR3 region has 14 residues. Germline loops: CDR1 SGHNT, CDR2 YYREEE (reference sequence). The CDR3 reads CASSLRGRVYEQYF. CDR3 bases: TGTGCCAGCAGCTTGCGTGGGAGAGTGTACGAGCAGTACTTC.

The J gene is TRBJ2-7, the V gene TRBV13, with 8 bases identical to TRBD2. Trimming cost V 5 bases and J 3 bases; bases outside gene matches: 9. In germline, CDR1 is PRHDT, CDR2 FYEKMQ (reference sequence). The CDR3 sequence is 15 residues long. CDR3 amino acids: CASSPREGSIYEQYF. The CDR3 bases are TGTGCCAGCAGCCCCCGGGAGGGAAGCATCTACGAGCAGTACTTC.

The V gene is TRBV6-2 or TRBV6-3, the J gene TRBJ2-7; 7 bases fit TRBD1. Losses at the gene ends were 0 bases for V and 4 bases for J; bases not matched to a gene: 6. This CDR3 spans 15 amino acids. Germline loops: CDR1 MNHEY, CDR2 SVGEGT. CDR3 nucleotide sequence: TGTGCCAGCAGTTACTCACGGGACAGTTTATACGAGCAGTACTTC. This translates into CASSYSRDSLYEQYF.

The gene calls are TRBV29-1 and TRBJ1-1, with a weak D call TRBD1 (5 bases). Germline V gene data show CDR1 as SQVTM and CDR2 as ANQGSEA. V was cut by 6 bases and J by 2 bases, with 10 bases left in between. This CDR3 spans 12 amino acids. The CDR3 sequence: CSVHWGNTEAFF. As DNA, the CDR3 is TGCAGCGTCCATTGGGGCAACACTGAAGCTTTCTTT.

The rearrangement links TRBV7-2 to TRBJ2-7; D gene uncertain. The CDR3 has 14 amino acids. V was cut by 2 bases and J by 3 bases, with 11 bases left in between. Germline CDR1 reads SGHTA; CDR2 reads FQGNSA. The CDR3 DNA reads as TGTGCCAGCAGCTTAAGCCCGGGTGTCTACGAGCAGTACTTC. Its translation is CASSLSPGVYEQYF.

This chain uses TRBV4-3 with TRBJ2-5, with D perhaps TRBD1 (6 bases). The V gene's germline CDR1 is LGHNA and CDR2 YSLEER. The CDR3 totals 17 residues. V gave up 1 base and J gave up 5 bases, with 20 bases separating them. The CDR3 nucleotides read TGCGCCAGCAGCCAAGCGGCCAACAGGGAACCCGGCGAGACCCAGTACTTC. Protein product: CASSQAANREPGETQYF.